This record covers a single T cell receptor beta chain. The antigen is unknown. This record belongs to a study of cytomegalovirus exposure and HLA in healthy donors. Study-wide results and limits: Later, TCR association rates were found to vary by HLA locus, highest for DRB1 and lowest for HLA-C.

Amplification used 60 Vbeta primers and 13 Jbeta primers. Sequencing used immunoSEQ multiplex PCR; TCRdb keeps in-frame clones, though not all of them. The sample lists 100,000 to 150,000 clones, around 70% occurring once. The CDR3 is 16 amino acids. The ends lost 6 bases at V and 7 bases at J; junction bases unmatched: 15. Germline-derived CDR1 and CDR2 are ENHRY and SYGVKD. Sequenced: PBMCs. The source is a woman aged 40-49 years in good health and CMV-seropositive. The chain is built from TRBV10-3 and TRBJ1-5; 7 bases agree with TRBD1. CDR3 DNA sequence: TGTGCCATCAGGTCCGGGACAGACTCAATGAACCAGCCCCAGCATTTT. It yields the protein CAIRSGTDSMNQPQHF.